Listed here is a single TCR beta chain. This sample was taken from a study of cytotoxic CD8 clonotypes in ibrutinib-treated CLL. With 3 bases clipped from V and 4 bases from J, the junction kept 3 bases outside the gene matches. CDR1 is MGHDK, CDR2 SYGVNS, per germline. The CDR3 runs 14 residues. Here immunoSEQ multiplex PCR was the method, and the copy in TCRdb shows in-frame clones only, minus some. This table has thousands of clones, 60% to 80% appearing once. V usage is TRBV25-1 and J usage is TRBJ1-3, with 7 bases matching TRBD1. This receptor was identified in a human donor with chronic lymphocytic leukemia. The material was PBMCs, obtained before ibrutinib treatment. This CDR3 is CASSETGPGNTIYF. The CDR3 nucleotides read TGTGCCAGCAGTGAGACAGGGCCGGGAAACACCATATATTTT.